The 14 T cell receptor beta chains below come from one sample, sequenced in a study of cytomegalovirus exposure and HLA in healthy donors. With 60 Vbeta and 13 Jbeta primers, the PCR was carried out. Data came from immunoSEQ multiplex PCR; TCRdb stores just in-frame clones and leaves some out. The sample shows about 180,000 clones, roughly 80% of them seen only once. Sequences were obtained from PBMCs. The receptors shown here come from a man aged 35 to 55 in good health and CMV-seronegative.

V usage is TRBV7-8 and J usage is TRBJ1-5; no clear D gene. The CDR3 sequence is 13 residues long. V was pared by 0 bases and J by 6 bases, with 6 bases between. Germline CDR1 reads SGHVS; CDR2 reads FQNEAQ. CDR3 residues: CASSLARAQPQHF. CDR3 nucleotides: TGTGCCAGCAGCTTAGCGCGGGCTCAGCCCCAGCATTTT.

The chain is built from TRBV5-1 and TRBJ2-3; D might be TRBD1 (6 bases). CDR3 length equals 15 residues. The germline gives CDR1 SGHRS, CDR2 YFSETQ. Trimming stripped 7 bases from V and 3 bases from J, with 18 bases between. The CDR3 DNA reads as TGCGCCAGCCTCGAAAGGGGGATCAGAACAGATACGCAGTATTTT. Protein sequence: CASLERGIRTDTQYF.

Here the CDR3 DNA reads TGCGCCAGCAGCACCCGGATAGCAATCACCTTGAACACTGAAGCTTTCTTT. Translation: CASSTRIAITLNTEAFF. The rearrangement joins TRBV4-1 to TRBJ1-1; D not certain. Germline V gene data show CDR1 as MGHRA and CDR2 as YSYEKL. This CDR3 contains 17 residues. V was cut by 5 bases and J by 0 bases, with 19 bases left in between.

About this clone itself: The junction differs from germline at one of its ends, possibly a read error. The V and J genes are TRBV2 and TRBJ1-5; D not certain. The germline gives CDR1 SNHLY, CDR2 FYNNEI. The length of the CDR3 is 13 residues. CDR3 sequence (DNA): TGTGCCAGCAGCGAAGTCGGCGGCGGGCCCCAGCATTTT. Translating gives CASSEVGGGPQHF.

The genes are TRBV9 and TRBJ2-3; the D is unclear. There are 14 residues in the CDR3. Trimming pared 6 bases from V and 0 bases from J, leaving 11 bases between. The V gene's germline CDR1 is SGDLS and CDR2 YYNGEE. CDR3 coding DNA: TGTGCCAGCACCGAGTTGCTCAGCACAGATACGCAGTATTTT. Its translation is CASTELLSTDTQYF.

This clone has only one observation. V is TRBV7-2 and J is TRBJ1-1, with a possible D match to TRBD1 (6 bases). Germline V gene data show CDR1 as SGHTA and CDR2 as FQGNSA. There are 15 residues in the CDR3. V dropped 1 base and J dropped 5 bases, with 14 bases sitting between them. Here the CDR3 DNA reads TGTGCCAGCAGCTTAGGATGGACTAGGGGGACTGAAGCTTTCTTT. This gives the protein CASSLGWTRGTEAFF.

J is TRBJ2-1 and V is TRBV5-8; a weak D match, TRBD1 (5 bases). Germline CDR1 and CDR2: SGHTS and YDEGEE. This CDR3 is built from 17 residues. Deletions cut 0 bases from V and 2 bases from J, with 15 bases between. CDR3 nucleotide sequence: TGTGCCAGCAGCTTGGCCGGCAGGGCCCGAACCTACAATGAGCAGTTCTTC. It specifies CASSLAGRARTYNEQFF.

The chain has TRBV11-2 and TRBJ1-5, with D uncertain. Germline V lookup: CDR1 SGHAT, CDR2 FQNNGV. Trimming took off 3 bases at V and 6 bases at J, with 9 bases between the two ends. The CDR3 is 13 amino acids. The CDR3 coding sequence is TGTGCCAGCAGCTTGGATGGGAGTCAGCCCCAGCATTTT. Protein: CASSLDGSQPQHF.

This clone was counted once. V usage is TRBV9 and J usage is TRBJ2-1; 10 bases are a match to TRBD2. CDR3 length: 15 amino acids. The germline CDR1 and CDR2 sequences are SGDLS and YYNGEE. The V and J ends lost 1 base and 7 bases, in that order; junction bases with no gene match: 5. This CDR3 is CASSVLAGVGNEQFF. Written as DNA, the CDR3 is TGTGCCAGCAGCGTACTAGCGGGAGTGGGGAATGAGCAGTTCTTC.

In its sample, this clone was seen a few times. The chain uses TRBV6-1 and TRBJ2-6; D unresolved. Between the trimmed V and J ends, which lost 1 base and 0 bases, there was a span of 4 bases. CDR3 size: 15 residues. CDR1 and CDR2 (germline): MNHNS, SASEGT. For the CDR3, the DNA is TGTGCCAGCAGTGAAGTTTACTCTGGGGCCAACGTCCTGACTTTC. This encodes CASSEVYSGANVLTF.

V is TRBV5-6 and J is TRBJ2-7; TRBD2 is a possible D gene (5 bases). The germline V and J ends were trimmed by 0 bases and 1 base, with 8 bases remaining between them. Germline V gene lookup returns CDR1 SGHDT and CDR2 YYEEEE. CDR3 length: 14 amino acids. CDR3: CASSLEVASYEQYF. The CDR3 bases are TGTGCCAGCAGCTTGGAGGTAGCGTCCTACGAGCAGTACTTC.

This clone was found once. The CDR3 bases are TGTGCCAGCTCTCGGGGACAGAATGAAAAACTGTTTTTT. This gives the protein CASSRGQNEKLFF. The gene calls are TRBV18 and TRBJ1-4; 7 positions agree with TRBD1. V gave up 6 bases and J gave up 5 bases; unmatched junction bases: 3. CDR3 length: 13 amino acids. Germline CDR1 KGHSH, CDR2 LQKENI.

The rearrangement links TRBV13 to TRBJ1-6; D is ambiguous. The CDR3 sequence is 14 residues long. V lost 3 bases to trimming and J lost 7 bases, with 10 bases between them. The V gene's germline CDR1 is PRHDT and CDR2 FYEKMQ (reference sequence). The CDR3 DNA reads TGTGCCAGCAGCTTCCGGACGGGAAATTCACCCCTCCACTTT. Its protein is CASSFRTGNSPLHF. Filled out from reference TRBV13 and TRBJ1-6, the complete variable domain reads AAGVIQSPRHLIKEKRETATLKCYPIPRHDTVYWYQQGPGQDPQFLISFYEKMQSDKGSIPDRFSAQQFSDYHSELNMSSLELGDSALYFCASSFRTGNSPLHFGNGTRLTVT.

This clone was counted between two and nine times. V is TRBV14 and J is TRBJ2-7, with 10 bases matching TRBD2. Germline V gene sequence: CDR1 SGHDN, CDR2 FVKESK. The V gene end was trimmed by 2 bases and the J gene end by 3 bases; junction bases not matched to a gene: 4. The CDR3 is made up of 15 amino acids. The CDR3 region is CASSQIAGGLYEQYF. Here the CDR3 DNA reads TGTGCCAGCAGCCAAATAGCGGGGGGACTCTACGAGCAGTACTTC.